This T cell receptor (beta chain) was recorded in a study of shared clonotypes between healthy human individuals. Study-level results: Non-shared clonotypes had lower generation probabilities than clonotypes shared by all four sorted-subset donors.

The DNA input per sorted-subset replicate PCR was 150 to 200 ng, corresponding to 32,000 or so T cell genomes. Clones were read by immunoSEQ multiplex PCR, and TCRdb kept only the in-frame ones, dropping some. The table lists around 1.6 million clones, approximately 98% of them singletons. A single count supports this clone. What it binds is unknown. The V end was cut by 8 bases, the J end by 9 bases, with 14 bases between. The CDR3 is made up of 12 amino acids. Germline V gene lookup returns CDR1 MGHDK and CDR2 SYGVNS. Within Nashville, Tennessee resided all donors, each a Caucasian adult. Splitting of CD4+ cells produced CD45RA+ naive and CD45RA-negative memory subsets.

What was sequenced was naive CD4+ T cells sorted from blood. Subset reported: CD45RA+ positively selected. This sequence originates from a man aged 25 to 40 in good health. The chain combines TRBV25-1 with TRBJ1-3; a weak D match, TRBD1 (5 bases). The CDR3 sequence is CASGGLGSTIYF. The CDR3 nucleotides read TGTGCCAGCGGGGGACTGGGGAGCACCATATATTTT.